This is a list of T cell receptor beta chains from one sample in a study of neurological immune-mediated disorders. TCRdb fed the 5' RACE reads into MiXCR, producing one record per CDR3 protein. The sample has some 37,000 distinct CDR3 sequences; approximately 10% are singletons. The sequenced material came from PBMCs. All receptors derive from a woman in her twenties or thirties with HTLV-1-associated myelopathy (HAM/TSP). Both conserved end residues are trimmed from each CDR3. Each record gives: J gene, V gene, CDR3 protein.

J: TRBJ1-5; V: TRBV6-1; CDR3: ASMAPYDIMLGPQH
J: TRBJ1-6; V: TRBV3-1; CDR3: ASSQRSLLH
J: TRBJ2-3; V: TRBV20-1; CDR3: SARGLAGWDTQY
J: TRBJ1-5; V: TRBV20-1; CDR3: SALQENQPQH
J: TRBJ2-3; V: TRBV20-1; CDR3: SARPRGTGRNPGADTQY
J: TRBJ1-6; V: TRBV20-1; CDR3: SARGRVSSYNSPLH
J: TRBJ2-7; V: TRBV7-2; CDR3: ASSLGRTAYEQY
J: TRBJ2-4; V: TRBV20-1; CDR3: SARELSSKNIQY
J: TRBJ2-2; V: TRBV18; CDR3: ASSPPWRGDTGELF
J: TRBJ1-1; V: TRBV5-1; CDR3: ASSFGGTEAF
J: TRBJ1-1; V: TRBV7-9; CDR3: ASSPGQAWGTEAL
J: TRBJ1-1; V: TRBV20-1; CDR3: SASSTGNTEAF
J: TRBJ1-5; V: TRBV27; CDR3: ASSGINQPQH
J: TRBJ1-5; V: TRBV2; CDR3: ASGWRRNQPQH
J: TRBJ2-1; V: TRBV5-5; CDR3: ASSWGTANSYNEQF
J: TRBJ1-2; V: TRBV5-1; CDR3: ASSSLGKGDGYT
J: TRBJ1-5; V: TRBV6-4; CDR3: ASSDGQDGNQPQH
J: TRBJ2-7; V: TRBV20-1; CDR3: SAERQSSYEQY
J: TRBJ2-5; V: TRBV19; CDR3: ASTPLGGGVETQY
J: TRBJ2-7; V: TRBV27; CDR3: ASSSAGISYEQY
J: TRBJ2-3; V: TRBV12-3/TRBV12-4; CDR3: ANSLSDTLTPTDTQY
J: TRBJ1-2; V: TRBV11-2; CDR3: ASSQSRRGDYGYT
J: TRBJ1-1; V: TRBV20-1; CDR3: SARDRRFREAF
J: TRBJ2-7; V: TRBV20-1; CDR3: SAASSGTSGYEQY
J: TRBJ1-2; V: TRBV29-1; CDR3: SVEPGALGYT